The present entry profiles one T cell receptor (beta chain) with its context. Generated by immunoSEQ multiplex PCR, the TCRdb table keeps only in-frame clones and is missing some. The sample yields around 290,000 clones, roughly 88% seen once. This record comes from a study of blood T cell repertoires in COVID-19. Trimming removed 10 bases at V and 0 bases at J, with 12 bases between. The CDR3 runs to 13 residues. CDR1 is SEHNR and CDR2 is FQNEAQ in the germline V gene (reference sequence). The sequence derives from a woman aged 25 to 45 who had recovered from COVID-19. The J gene is TRBJ2-5, the V gene TRBV7-9; no firm D call. The specimen was PBMCs or T cells enriched from blood (not recorded which). In nucleotides, the CDR3 is TGTGCCACCGTTCTACGGGACCAAGAGACCCAGTACTTC. Translating it yields CATVLRDQETQYF.